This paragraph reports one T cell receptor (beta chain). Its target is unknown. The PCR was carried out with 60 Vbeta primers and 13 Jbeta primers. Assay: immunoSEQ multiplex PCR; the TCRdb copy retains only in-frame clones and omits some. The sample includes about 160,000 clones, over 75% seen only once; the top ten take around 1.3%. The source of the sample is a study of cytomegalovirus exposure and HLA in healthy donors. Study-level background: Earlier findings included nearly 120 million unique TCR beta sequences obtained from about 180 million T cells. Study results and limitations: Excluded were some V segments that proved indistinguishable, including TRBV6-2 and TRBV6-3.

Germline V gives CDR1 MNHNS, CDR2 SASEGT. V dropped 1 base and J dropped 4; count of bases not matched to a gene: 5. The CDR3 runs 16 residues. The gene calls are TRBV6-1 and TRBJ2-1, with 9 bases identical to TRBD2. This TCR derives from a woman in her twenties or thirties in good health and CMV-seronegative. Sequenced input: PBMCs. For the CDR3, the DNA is TGTGCCAGCAGTGAAGATCTCGCGGGGGGGTACAATGAGCAGTTCTTC. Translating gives CASSEDLAGGYNEQFF.